The next 8 T cell receptor beta chains were all read from a single sample in a study of early T cells in non-severe SARS-CoV-2 infection. From the 5' RACE reads, TCRdb called clonotypes with MiXCR, one entry per CDR3 protein. Altogether tens of thousands of distinct CDR3 sequences are present, roughly 5.7% being singletons, with the ten largest covering roughly 8.1%. The sequenced sample was whole blood. The source is an adult who was a healthcare worker with PCR-confirmed SARS-CoV-2 infection or an uninfected control (not recorded which).

A few counts support this clonotype. This chain joins TRBV20-1 and TRBJ2-7; D is undetermined. Germline V lookup: CDR1 DFQATT, CDR2 SNEGSKA (reference sequence). The CDR3 consists of 13 residues. Deletions cut 3 bases from V and 2 bases from J, with 11 bases between. The CDR3 DNA reads as TGCAGTGCTAGTAACAGCCCTACCTACGAGCAGTACTTC. Its translation: CSASNSPTYEQYF.

This clonotype was counted many times. This chain connects TRBV20-1 to TRBJ2-5, with 9 bases aligning to TRBD2. Trimming took 5 bases from V and 1 from J; bases not matched to a gene: 8. The CDR3 spans 15 residues. CDR1 is DFQATT, CDR2 SNEGSKA, per germline (reference sequence). The CDR3 here is CSAQKTSGVQETQYF. The CDR3 nucleotides read TGCAGTGCTCAAAAGACTAGCGGAGTCCAAGAGACCCAGTACTTC.

This clonotype was recorded at least ten times. The chain has TRBV6-1 and TRBJ1-1; perhaps TRBD1 as D (5 bases). CDR3 length equals 13 residues. Germline-derived CDR1 and CDR2 are MNHNS and SASEGT. The germline V and J ends were trimmed by 2 bases and 5 bases, with 9 bases remaining between them. Here the CDR3 reads CASSESPGTEAFF. The CDR3 DNA reads TGTGCCAGCAGTGAATCCCCAGGGACTGAAGCTTTCTTT.

The rearrangement joins TRBV5-4 to TRBJ1-6; TRBD1 matches 10 bases. The CDR3 has 17 amino acids. V was clipped by 0 bases and J by 10 bases; unmatched bases: 10. Germline-derived CDR1 and CDR2 are SGHNT and YYREEE (reference sequence). The CDR3 reads CASSLEPGTGVNSPLHF. CDR3 DNA: TGTGCCAGCAGCTTGGAACCTGGGACAGGGGTTAACTCACCCCTCCACTTT.

The sample holds a few counts of this clonotype. The V and J genes are TRBV5-1 and TRBJ1-1; D not certain. From germline, CDR1 is SGHRS and CDR2 YFSETQ. This CDR3 comprises 14 residues. Trimming took 4 bases from V and 4 from J, leaving 14 bases between them. The CDR3 sequence: CASSVYSDATEAFF. DNA for the CDR3: TGCGCCAGCAGCGTGTATAGCGACGCCACTGAAGCTTTCTTT. The full variable domain, rest sourced from reference TRBV5-1 and TRBJ1-1, is KAGVTQTPRYLIKTRGQQVTLSCSPISGHRSVSWYQQTPGQGLQFLFEYFSETQRNKGNFPGRFSGRQFSNSRSEMNVSTLELGDSALYLCASSVYSDATEAFFGQGTRLTVV.

In its sample, this clonotype was seen once. This sequence joins TRBV7-8 and TRBJ2-7; 7 nucleotides line up with TRBD2. The CDR3 has 15 amino acids. V trimming: 6 bases; J trimming: 2 bases; junction bases outside the gene matches: 10. Germline lookup yields CDR1 SGHVS and CDR2 FQNEAQ. The CDR3 spells CASSIYLGGAYEQYF. The CDR3 DNA sequence: TGTGCCAGCAGTATCTACCTGGGGGGGGCCTACGAGCAGTACTTC.

The sample holds many counts of this clonotype. The rearrangement uses TRBV19 and TRBJ1-6; a weak D match, TRBD1 (6 bases). Per germline, CDR1 LNHDA and CDR2 SQIVND (reference sequence). The CDR3 has 14 residues. V lost 6 bases and J lost 9, with 15 bases in between. CDR3 DNA sequence: TGTGCCAGTAGGAGACAGGCTGGGGGTTCACCCCTCCACTTT. It translates to CASRRQAGGSPLHF.

This clonotype was recorded many times. The genes are TRBV12-5 and TRBJ2-7, with D possibly matching TRBD1 (6 bases). The CDR3 runs 13 residues. Germline V CDR1 and CDR2: LGHNT, FRNRAP. Deletions cut 6 bases from V and 2 bases from J, with 11 bases between. In nucleotides, the CDR3 is TGTGCTAGTGGGGGGGCTCAGACCTACGAGCAGTACTTC. Translated: CASGGAQTYEQYF.